Below, one TCR beta chain is given with its context. CDR3 length: 15 residues. Germline assignment: CDR1 SGHTA and CDR2 FQGNSA. Germline trimming cut 4 bases from V and 4 bases from J; bases unmatched to any gene: 5. This entry belongs to a study of shared clonotypes between healthy human individuals. Using immunoSEQ multiplex PCR, the repertoire was profiled, and TCRdb retains in-frame clones only, with some absent. Of 2,500,000 or so clones listed, more than 85% are singletons. V usage is TRBV7-2 and J usage is TRBJ1-4, with 8 bases fitting TRBD1. The sequence was collected from a man between 18 and 35 years old in good health. Some clones in this sample may be carry-over from other donors' samples. Sequences were obtained from naive CD4+ T cells from PBMCs. Subset of the sample: CD45RA+ positively selected. CDR3 amino acids: CASSSRTGINEKLFF. DNA for the CDR3: TGTGCCAGCAGCTCCCGGACAGGGATTAATGAAAAACTGTTTTTT.